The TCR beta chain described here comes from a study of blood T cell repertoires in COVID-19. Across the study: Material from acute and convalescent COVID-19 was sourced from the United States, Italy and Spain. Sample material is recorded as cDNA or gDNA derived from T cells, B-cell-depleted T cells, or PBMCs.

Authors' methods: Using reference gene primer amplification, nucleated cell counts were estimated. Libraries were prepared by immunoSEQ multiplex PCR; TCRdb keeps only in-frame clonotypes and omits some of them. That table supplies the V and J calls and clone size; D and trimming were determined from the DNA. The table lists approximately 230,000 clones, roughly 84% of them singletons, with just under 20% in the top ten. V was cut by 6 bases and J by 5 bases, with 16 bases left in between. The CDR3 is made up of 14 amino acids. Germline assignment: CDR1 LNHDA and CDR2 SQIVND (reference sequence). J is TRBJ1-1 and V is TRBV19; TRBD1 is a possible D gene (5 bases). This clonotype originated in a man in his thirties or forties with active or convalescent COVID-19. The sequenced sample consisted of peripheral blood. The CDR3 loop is CASSDQVGGTEAFF. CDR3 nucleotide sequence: TGTGCCAGTAGCGACCAGGTGGGGGGGACTGAAGCTTTCTTT.